The clone carrying this TCR beta chain has at least ten counts. The antigen is not known. To make TCR beta libraries, researchers used iRepertoire HTBI primers and Arm-PCR of CDR3 regions. TCRdb itself ran the multiplex PCR reads through MiXCR, one entry per CDR3 protein. The sample holds about 470,000 distinct CDR3 sequences; less than 25% are singletons and the top ten take 7.8%. V shed 3 bases, J shed 7 bases, and the junction held 8 bases outside the gene matches. The CDR3 has 14 amino acids. The germline V gene has CDR1 MNHNS and CDR2 SASEGT. The source of the sample is a study of regulatory T cells in long-lasting Graves disease. Study observations and caveats: Small numbers of samples may have cut accuracy. Persistent Graves' patients showed reduced TCR diversity versus newly diagnosed patients.

This sample's time point: persistent/refractory GD, antithyroid drugs over 5 years with positive TRAb. PBMC-extracted RNA yielded the TCR library. From an endocrinology department in Xi'an, China, came the patients. With EDTA tubes as the receptacles, approximately 10 milliliters of peripheral blood were drawn. This rearrangement joins TRBV6-1 to TRBJ1-2, with TRBD1 matching 7 bases. The source was peripheral blood mononuclear cells (PBMCs), collected when the disease was refractory, from a patient treated with antithyroid drugs. This receptor was taken from a female donor with Graves disease. In DNA, the CDR3 is TGTGCCAGCAGTGATAACAGGGGTTATGGTGGCTACACCTTC. Amino acid sequence: CASSDNRGYGGYTF.